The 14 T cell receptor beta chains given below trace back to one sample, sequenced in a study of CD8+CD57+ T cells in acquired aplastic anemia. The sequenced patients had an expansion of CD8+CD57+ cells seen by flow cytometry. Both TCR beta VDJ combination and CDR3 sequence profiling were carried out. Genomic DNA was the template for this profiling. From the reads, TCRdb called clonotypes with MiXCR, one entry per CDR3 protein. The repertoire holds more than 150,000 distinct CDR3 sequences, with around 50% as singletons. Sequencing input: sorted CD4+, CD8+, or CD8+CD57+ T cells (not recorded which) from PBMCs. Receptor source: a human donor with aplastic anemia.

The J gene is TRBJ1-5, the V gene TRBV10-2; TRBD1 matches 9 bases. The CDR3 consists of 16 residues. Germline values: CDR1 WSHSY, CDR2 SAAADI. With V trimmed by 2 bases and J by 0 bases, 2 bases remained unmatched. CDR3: CASSEGTGNSNQPQHF. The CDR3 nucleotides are TGCGCCAGCAGTGAGGGGACAGGGAATAGCAATCAGCCCCAGCATTTT.

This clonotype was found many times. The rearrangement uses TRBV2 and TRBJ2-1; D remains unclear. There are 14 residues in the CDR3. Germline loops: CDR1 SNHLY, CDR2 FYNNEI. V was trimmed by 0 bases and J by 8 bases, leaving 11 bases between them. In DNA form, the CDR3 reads TGTGCCAGCAGTGAAGCACGGGTTGTTGATGAGCAGTTCTTC. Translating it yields CASSEARVVDEQFF.

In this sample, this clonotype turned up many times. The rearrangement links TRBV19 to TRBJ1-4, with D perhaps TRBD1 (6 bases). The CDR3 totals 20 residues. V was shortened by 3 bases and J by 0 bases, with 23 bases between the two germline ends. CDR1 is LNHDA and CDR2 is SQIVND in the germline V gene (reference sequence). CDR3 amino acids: CASSIRFLQGAIATNEKLFF. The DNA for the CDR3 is TGTGCCAGTAGTATCCGTTTCTTACAGGGAGCAATCGCAACTAATGAAAAACTGTTTTTT.

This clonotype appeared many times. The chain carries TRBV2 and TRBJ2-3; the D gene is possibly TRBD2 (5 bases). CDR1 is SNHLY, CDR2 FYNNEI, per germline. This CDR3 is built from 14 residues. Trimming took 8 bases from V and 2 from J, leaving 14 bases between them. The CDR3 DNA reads TGTGCCAGCGTGATCCGGGGTTACACAGATACGCAGTATTTT. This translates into CASVIRGYTDTQYF. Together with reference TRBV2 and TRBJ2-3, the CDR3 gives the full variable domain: EPEVTQTPSHQVTQMGQEVILRCVPISNHLYFYWYRQILGQKVEFLVSFYNNEISEKSEIFDDQFSVERPDGSNFTLKIRSTKLEDSAMYFCASVIRGYTDTQYFGPGTRLTVL.

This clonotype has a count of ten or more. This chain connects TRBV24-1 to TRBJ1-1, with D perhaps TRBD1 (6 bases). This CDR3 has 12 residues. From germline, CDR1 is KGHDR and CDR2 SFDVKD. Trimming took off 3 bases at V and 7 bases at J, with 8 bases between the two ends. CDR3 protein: CATSDETGEAFF. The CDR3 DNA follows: TGTGCCACCAGTGATGAGACAGGTGAAGCTTTCTTT.

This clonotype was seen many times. Here the CDR3 reads CASSGGQLSGPDTQYF. CDR3 nucleotides: TGTGCCAGCAGTGGAGGACAACTTAGCGGGCCAGATACGCAGTATTTT. The chain joins TRBV2 to TRBJ2-3; TRBD2 matches 7 bases. J was trimmed by 4 bases and V by 4 bases; bases with no gene match: 11. The CDR3 is 16 residues long. Germline values: CDR1 SNHLY, CDR2 FYNNEI. Based on the CDR3 plus reference TRBV2 and TRBJ2-3, the full variable domain is EPEVTQTPSHQVTQMGQEVILRCVPISNHLYFYWYRQILGQKVEFLVSFYNNEISEKSEIFDDQFSVERPDGSNFTLKIRSTKLEDSAMYFCASSGGQLSGPDTQYFGPGTRLTVL.

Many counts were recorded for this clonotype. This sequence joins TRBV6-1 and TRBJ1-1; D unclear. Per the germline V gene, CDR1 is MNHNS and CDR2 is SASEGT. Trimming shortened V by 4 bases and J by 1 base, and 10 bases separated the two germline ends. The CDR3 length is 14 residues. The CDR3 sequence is CASSVPNKNTEAFF. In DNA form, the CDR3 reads TGTGCCAGCAGTGTCCCAAACAAGAACACTGAAGCTTTCTTT.

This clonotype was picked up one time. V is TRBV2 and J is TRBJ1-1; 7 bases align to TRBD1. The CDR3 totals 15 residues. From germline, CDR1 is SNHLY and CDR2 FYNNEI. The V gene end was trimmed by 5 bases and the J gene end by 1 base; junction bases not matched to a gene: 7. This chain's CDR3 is CASSHLDRPNTEAFF. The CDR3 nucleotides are TGTGCCAGCAGTCATCTGGACAGGCCGAACACTGAAGCTTTCTTT. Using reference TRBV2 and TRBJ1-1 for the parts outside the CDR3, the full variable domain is EPEVTQTPSHQVTQMGQEVILRCVPISNHLYFYWYRQILGQKVEFLVSFYNNEISEKSEIFDDQFSVERPDGSNFTLKIRSTKLEDSAMYFCASSHLDRPNTEAFFGQGTRLTVV.

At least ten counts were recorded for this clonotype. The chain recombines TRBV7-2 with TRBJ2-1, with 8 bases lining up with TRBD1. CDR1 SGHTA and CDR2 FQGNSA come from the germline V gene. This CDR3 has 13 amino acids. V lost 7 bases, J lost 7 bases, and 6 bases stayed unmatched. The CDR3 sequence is CASNPRGPNEQFF. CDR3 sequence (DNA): TGTGCCAGCAATCCCAGGGGGCCTAATGAGCAGTTCTTC.

This chain's CDR3 is CASSLAGGMATEAFF. CDR3 bases: TGTGCCAGCAGCTTAGCAGGGGGGATGGCCACTGAAGCTTTCTTT. The V call is TRBV7-9, the J call TRBJ1-1; possibly TRBD1 for D (6 bases). Trimming left V 0 bases short and J 4 bases short, with 12 bases between. Per germline, CDR1 SEHNR and CDR2 FQNEAQ (reference sequence). This CDR3 comprises 15 residues.

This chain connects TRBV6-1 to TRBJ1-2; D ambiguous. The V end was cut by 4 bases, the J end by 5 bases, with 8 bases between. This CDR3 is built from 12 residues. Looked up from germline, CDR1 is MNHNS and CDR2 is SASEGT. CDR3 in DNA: TGTGCCAGCAGTGGCAATACTTATGGCTACACCTTC. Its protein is CASSGNTYGYTF.

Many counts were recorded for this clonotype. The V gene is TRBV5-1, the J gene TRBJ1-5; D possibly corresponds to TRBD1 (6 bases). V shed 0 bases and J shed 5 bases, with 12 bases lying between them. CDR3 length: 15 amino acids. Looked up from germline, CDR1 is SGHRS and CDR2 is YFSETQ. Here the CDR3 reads CASSLDGQGYQPQHF. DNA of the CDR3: TGCGCCAGCAGCTTGGATGGGCAGGGGTATCAGCCCCAGCATTTT.

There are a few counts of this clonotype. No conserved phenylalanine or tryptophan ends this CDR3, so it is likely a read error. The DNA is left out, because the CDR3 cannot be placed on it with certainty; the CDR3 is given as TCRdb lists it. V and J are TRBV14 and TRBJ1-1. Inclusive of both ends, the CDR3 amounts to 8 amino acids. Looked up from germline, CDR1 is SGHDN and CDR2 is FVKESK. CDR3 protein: CASSQGVI.

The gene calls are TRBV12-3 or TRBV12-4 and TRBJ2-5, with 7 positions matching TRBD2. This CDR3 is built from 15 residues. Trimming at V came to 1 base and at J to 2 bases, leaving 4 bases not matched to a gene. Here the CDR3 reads CASSLDVGGQETQYF. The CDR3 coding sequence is TGTGCCAGCAGTTTAGATGTGGGAGGGCAAGAGACCCAGTACTTC.